The source of this TCR beta chain is a study of OX40 agonist ivuxolimab in advanced cancers. At the level of the study: Partial response was recorded in three patients: one hepatocellular carcinoma and two cutaneous melanoma cases.

From germline, CDR1 is SNHLY and CDR2 FYNNEI. Trimming took 4 bases from V and 2 from J, leaving 12 bases between them. The CDR3 has 14 residues. Findings and limits, study-wide: Clonal expansion from baseline to week 6 occurred in both CD4+ and CD8+ T cells. CD8+ T cells were the subset that, on average, had more expanded clones than CD4+.

This table comes from immunoSEQ multiplex PCR, and its TCRdb copy is limited to in-frame clones, with some not included. Of tens of thousands of clones detected, 80% to 90% appear once; the ten largest clones hold under 3%. Comment on this clone: Its antigen remains unidentified.

The cohort excluded patients with autoimmune disease history or systemic immunosuppression. This specimen was CD4+ or CD8+ T cells sorted from blood, taken in a trial of the OX40 agonist ivuxolimab. This sequence joins TRBV2 and TRBJ2-7, with D possibly being TRBD1 or TRBD2 (5 bases each). The source of this sequence is an adult with an advanced solid tumor such as melanoma, head and neck, liver or kidney cancer. The CDR3 DNA sequence: TGTGCCAGCAGTGTACGGGGCGACACCTACGAGCAGTACTTC. Protein sequence: CASSVRGDTYEQYF.